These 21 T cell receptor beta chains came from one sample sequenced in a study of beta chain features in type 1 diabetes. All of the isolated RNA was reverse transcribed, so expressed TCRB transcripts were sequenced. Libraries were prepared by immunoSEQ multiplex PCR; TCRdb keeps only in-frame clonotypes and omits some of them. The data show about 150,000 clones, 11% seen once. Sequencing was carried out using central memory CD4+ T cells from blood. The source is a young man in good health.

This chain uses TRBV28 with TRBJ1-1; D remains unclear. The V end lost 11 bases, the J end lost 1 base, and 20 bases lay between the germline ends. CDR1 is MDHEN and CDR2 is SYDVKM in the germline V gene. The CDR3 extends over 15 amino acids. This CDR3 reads CALGGSTSRNTEAFF. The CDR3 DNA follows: TGTGCCTTGGGAGGGAGTACTTCACGGAACACTGAAGCTTTCTTT.

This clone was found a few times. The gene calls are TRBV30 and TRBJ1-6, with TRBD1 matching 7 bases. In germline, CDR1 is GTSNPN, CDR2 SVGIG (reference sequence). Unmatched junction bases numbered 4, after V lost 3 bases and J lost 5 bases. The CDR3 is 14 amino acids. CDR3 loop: CAWRRQGDNSPLHF. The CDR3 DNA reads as TGTGCCTGGAGACGACAGGGCGATAATTCACCCCTCCACTTT.

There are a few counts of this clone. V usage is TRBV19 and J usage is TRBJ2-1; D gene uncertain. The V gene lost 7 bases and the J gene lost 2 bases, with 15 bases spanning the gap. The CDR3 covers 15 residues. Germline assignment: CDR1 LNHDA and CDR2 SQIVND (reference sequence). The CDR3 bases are TGTGCCAGTACCCCGCCTGGGCGGACCTACAATGAGCAGTTCTTC. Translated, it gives CASTPPGRTYNEQFF.

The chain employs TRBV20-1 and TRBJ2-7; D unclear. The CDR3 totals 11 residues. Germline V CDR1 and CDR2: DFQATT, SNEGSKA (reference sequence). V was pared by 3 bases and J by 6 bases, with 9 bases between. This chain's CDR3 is CSAREYGEQYF. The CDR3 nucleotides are TGCAGTGCTAGGGAGTACGGCGAGCAGTACTTC.

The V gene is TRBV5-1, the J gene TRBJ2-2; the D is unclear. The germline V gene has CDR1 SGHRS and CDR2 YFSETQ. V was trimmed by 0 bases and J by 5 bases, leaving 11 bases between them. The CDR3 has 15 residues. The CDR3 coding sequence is TGCGCCAGCAGCTTGGACGGCGGTAGGACCGGGGAGCTGTTTTTT. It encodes CASSLDGGRTGELFF.

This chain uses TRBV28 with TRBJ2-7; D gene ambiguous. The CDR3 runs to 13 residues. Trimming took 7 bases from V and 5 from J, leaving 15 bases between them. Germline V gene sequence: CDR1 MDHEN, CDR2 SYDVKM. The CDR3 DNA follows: TGTGCCAGCATTACACGTAGCCACGACGAGCAGTACTTC. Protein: CASITRSHDEQYF.

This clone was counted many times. The CDR3 loop reads CASKPGLATGELFF. The CDR3 DNA reads as TGTGCCAGCAAACCGGGACTAGCGACCGGGGAGCTGTTTTTT. J is TRBJ2-2 and V is TRBV28; TRBD2 matches 10 bases. Per germline, CDR1 MDHEN and CDR2 SYDVKM. The CDR3 sequence is 14 residues long. With 7 bases clipped from V and 5 bases from J, the junction kept 4 bases outside the gene matches.

The CDR3 here is CASSLFGGASYEQYF. CDR3 DNA sequence: TGCGCCAGCAGCTTGTTTGGAGGGGCTTCCTACGAGCAGTACTTC. The chain recombines TRBV5-1 with TRBJ2-7; a possible D gene is TRBD2 (6 bases). The CDR3 spans 15 residues. Trimming took off 1 base at V and 1 base at J, with 12 bases between the two ends. From germline, CDR1 is SGHRS and CDR2 YFSETQ.

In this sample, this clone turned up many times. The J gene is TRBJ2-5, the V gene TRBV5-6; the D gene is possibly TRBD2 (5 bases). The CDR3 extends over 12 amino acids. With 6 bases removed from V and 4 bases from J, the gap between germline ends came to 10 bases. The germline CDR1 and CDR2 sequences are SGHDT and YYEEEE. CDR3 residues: CASIRTSETQYF. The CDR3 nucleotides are TGTGCCAGCATCCGGACTTCAGAGACCCAGTACTTC.

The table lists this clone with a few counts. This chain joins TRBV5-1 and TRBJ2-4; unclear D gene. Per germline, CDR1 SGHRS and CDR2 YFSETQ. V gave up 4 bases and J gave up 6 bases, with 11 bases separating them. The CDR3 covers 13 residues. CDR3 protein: CASSPRTVNIQYF. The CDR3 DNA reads TGCGCCAGCAGCCCCCGGACCGTAAACATTCAGTACTTC.

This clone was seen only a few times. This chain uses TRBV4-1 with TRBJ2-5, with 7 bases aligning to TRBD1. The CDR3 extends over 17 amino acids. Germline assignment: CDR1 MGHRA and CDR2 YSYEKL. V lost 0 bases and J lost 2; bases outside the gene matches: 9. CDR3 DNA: TGCGCCAGCAGCCAAGAGGGGACAGCCCGGGGACAAGAGACCCAGTACTTC. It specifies CASSQEGTARGQETQYF.

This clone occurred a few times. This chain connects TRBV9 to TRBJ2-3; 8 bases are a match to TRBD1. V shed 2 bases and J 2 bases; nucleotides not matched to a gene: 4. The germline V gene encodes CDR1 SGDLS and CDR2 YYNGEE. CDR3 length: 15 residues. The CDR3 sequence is CASSVGTGVTDTQYF. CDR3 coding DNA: TGTGCCAGCAGCGTCGGGACAGGAGTCACAGATACGCAGTATTTT.

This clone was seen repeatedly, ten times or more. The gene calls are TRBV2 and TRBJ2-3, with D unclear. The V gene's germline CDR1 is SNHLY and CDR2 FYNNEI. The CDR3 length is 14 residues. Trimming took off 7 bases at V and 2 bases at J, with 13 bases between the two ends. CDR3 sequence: CASTAESYTDTQYF. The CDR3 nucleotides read TGTGCCAGCACTGCGGAATCATACACAGATACGCAGTATTTT.

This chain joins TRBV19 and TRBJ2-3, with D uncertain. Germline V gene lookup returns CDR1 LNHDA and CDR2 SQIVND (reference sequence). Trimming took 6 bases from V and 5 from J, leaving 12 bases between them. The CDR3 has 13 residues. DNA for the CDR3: TGTGCCAGTAGCCCGGATCGCGGAGATACGCAGTATTTT. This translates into CASSPDRGDTQYF. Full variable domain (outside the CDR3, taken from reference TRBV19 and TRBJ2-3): DGGITQSPKYLFRKEGQNVTLSCEQNLNHDAMYWYRQDPGQGLRLIYYSQIVNDFQKGDIAEGYSVSREKKESFPLTVTSAQKNPTAFYLCASSPDRGDTQYFGPGTRLTVL.

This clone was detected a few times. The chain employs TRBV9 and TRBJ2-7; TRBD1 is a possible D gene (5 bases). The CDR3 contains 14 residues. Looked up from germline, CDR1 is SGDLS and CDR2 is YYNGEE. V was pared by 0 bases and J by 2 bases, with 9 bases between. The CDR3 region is CASSVARQPYEQYF. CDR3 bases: TGTGCCAGCAGCGTAGCCAGACAGCCCTACGAGCAGTACTTC.

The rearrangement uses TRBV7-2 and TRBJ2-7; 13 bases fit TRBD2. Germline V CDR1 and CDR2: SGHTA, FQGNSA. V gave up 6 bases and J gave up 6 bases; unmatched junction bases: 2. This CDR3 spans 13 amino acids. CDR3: CASRLAGGGEQYF. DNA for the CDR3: TGTGCCAGCAGACTAGCGGGAGGGGGCGAGCAGTACTTC.

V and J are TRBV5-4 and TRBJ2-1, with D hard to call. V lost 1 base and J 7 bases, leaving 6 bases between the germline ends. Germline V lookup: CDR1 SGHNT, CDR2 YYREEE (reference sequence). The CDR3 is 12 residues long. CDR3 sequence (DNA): TGTGCCAGCAGCTTGTACCTAAATGAGCAGTTCTTC. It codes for CASSLYLNEQFF.

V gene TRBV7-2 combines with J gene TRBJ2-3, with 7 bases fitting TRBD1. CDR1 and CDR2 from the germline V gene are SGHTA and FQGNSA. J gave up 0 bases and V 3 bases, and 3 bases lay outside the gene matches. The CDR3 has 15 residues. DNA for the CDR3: TGTGCCAGCAGCTTGAGGACAGGCAGCACAGATACGCAGTATTTT. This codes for CASSLRTGSTDTQYF.

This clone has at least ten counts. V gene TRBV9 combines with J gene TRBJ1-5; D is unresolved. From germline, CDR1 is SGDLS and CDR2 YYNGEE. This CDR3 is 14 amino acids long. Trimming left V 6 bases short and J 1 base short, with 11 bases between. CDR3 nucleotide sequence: TGTGCCAGCAATCCGGGAGGGAGCAATCAGCCCCAGCATTTT. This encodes CASNPGGSNQPQHF.

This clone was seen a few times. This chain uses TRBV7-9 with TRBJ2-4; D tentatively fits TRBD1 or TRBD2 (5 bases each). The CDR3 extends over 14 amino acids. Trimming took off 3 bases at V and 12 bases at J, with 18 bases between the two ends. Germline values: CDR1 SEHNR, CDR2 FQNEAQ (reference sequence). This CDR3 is CASSLAGTPPRQYF. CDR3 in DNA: TGTGCCAGCAGCTTGGCCGGGACGCCGCCGCGTCAGTACTTC.

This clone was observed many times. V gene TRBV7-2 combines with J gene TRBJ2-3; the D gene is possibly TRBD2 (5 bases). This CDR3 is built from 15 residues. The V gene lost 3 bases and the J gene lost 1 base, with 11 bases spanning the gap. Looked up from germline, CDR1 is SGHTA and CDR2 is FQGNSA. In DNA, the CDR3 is TGTGCCAGCAGCTTTGGCGGGTATGGCACAGATACGCAGTATTTT. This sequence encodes CASSFGGYGTDTQYF.